These 26 T cell receptor beta chains originate from one sample sequenced in a study of blood T cell repertoires in COVID-19. TCRdb keeps only in-frame clones here, not all; method: immunoSEQ multiplex PCR. The data show 88,000 or so clones, with approximately 87% seen just once and about an eighth held by the top ten. The sequenced material came from peripheral blood. Receptors were obtained from a human donor in a cohort sampled during active COVID-19.

V gene TRBV11-2 combines with J gene TRBJ1-2, with D tentatively TRBD1 (5 bases). CDR3 length: 13 residues. In germline, CDR1 is SGHAT, CDR2 FQNNGV. Trimming took 0 bases from V and 12 from J, leaving 14 bases between them. CDR3 nucleotides: TGTGCCAGCAGCTTAGAGTTGAGACAGCTCCACACCTTC. Its protein product is CASSLELRQLHTF.

In its sample, this clone was seen once. The junction and the germline gene differ at one end; a read error may be behind it. V usage is TRBV2 and J usage is TRBJ2-3; D is perhaps TRBD2 (6 bases). CDR3 length: 17 amino acids. Germline V lookup: CDR1 SNHLY, CDR2 FYNNEI. The CDR3 bases are TGTGCCTGCAGTGGGGGACTTGCGGGGAAGGGTCGAGATACGCAGTATTTT. Translated: CACSGGLAGKGRDTQYF.

J is TRBJ2-7 and V is TRBV7-2, with TRBD2 identical over 10 bases. J was trimmed by 2 bases and V by 6 bases; bases with no gene match: 7. The CDR3 totals 15 residues. Germline CDR1 reads SGHTA; CDR2 reads FQGNSA. The CDR3 loop reads CASSNSGGTPYEQYF. As DNA, the CDR3 is TGTGCCAGCAGTAATAGCGGGGGGACCCCCTACGAGCAGTACTTC.

This chain links TRBV7-9 with TRBJ1-2; D is perhaps TRBD1 (5 bases). The CDR3 consists of 17 residues. Germline V CDR1 and CDR2: SEHNR, FQNEAQ (reference sequence). V dropped 4 bases and J dropped 5 bases, with 23 bases sitting between them. CDR3 protein: CASSSPVGGGARYGYTF. CDR3 sequence (DNA): TGTGCCAGCAGCTCACCCGTGGGGGGGGGAGCCCGTTATGGCTACACCTTC.

The chain combines TRBV5-1 with TRBJ2-7, with 7 positions matching TRBD2. Germline V gene sequence: CDR1 SGHRS, CDR2 YFSETQ. Trimming removed 3 bases from V and 9 bases from J; junction bases left unmatched: 12. The CDR3 length is 14 residues. CDR3 sequence reads: CASSSTAGGGRQYF. In nucleotides, the CDR3 is TGCGCCAGCAGCTCAACCGCAGGTGGCGGGAGGCAGTACTTC.

This chain uses TRBV30 with TRBJ2-1; 8 positions agree with TRBD2. The CDR3 contains 14 residues. Germline CDR1 is GTSNPN and CDR2 is SVGIG (reference sequence). With V trimmed by 5 bases and J by 2 bases, 5 bases remained unmatched. CDR3 amino acids: CAWARGGTYNEQFF. For the CDR3, the DNA is TGTGCCTGGGCTCGGGGGGGGACCTACAATGAGCAGTTCTTC. Full variable domain (remainder filled in from reference TRBV30 and TRBJ2-1): SQTIHQWPATLVQPVGSPLSLECTVEGTSNPNLYWYRQAAGRGLQLLFYSVGIGQISSEVPQNLSASRPQDRQFILSSKKLLLSDSGFYLCAWARGGTYNEQFFGPGTRLTVL.

As for this clone: Other DNA sequences in this sample translate to the same CDR3. This chain uses TRBV9 with TRBJ2-7; TRBD1 matches 12 bases. Looked up from germline, CDR1 is SGDLS and CDR2 is YYNGEE. The CDR3 sequence is 15 residues long. V lost 2 bases and J lost 3; bases outside the gene matches: 3. This CDR3 is CASSVGTGGYYEQYF. The CDR3 bases are TGTGCCAGCAGCGTCGGGACAGGGGGCTACTACGAGCAGTACTTC.

This rearrangement joins TRBV5-4 to TRBJ1-5; tentative D call: TRBD1 (5 bases). Trimming left V 4 bases short and J 4 bases short, with 12 bases between. The CDR3 extends over 14 amino acids. Germline V gene data show CDR1 as SGHNT and CDR2 as YYREEE (reference sequence). Written as DNA, the CDR3 is TGTGCCAGCAGCCGTAAGGGGCTTAATCAGCCCCAGCATTTT. Amino acid sequence: CASSRKGLNQPQHF.

The chain uses TRBV9 and TRBJ2-3; TRBD1 matches 12 bases. CDR1 SGDLS and CDR2 YYNGEE come from the germline V gene. This CDR3 has 16 amino acids. The J segment lost 6 bases and the V segment lost 3 bases, leaving 8 bases of the junction unmatched. DNA of the CDR3: TGTGCCAGCAGCGCTGAAGGGACAGGGGGCGCGGATACGCAGTATTTT. Amino acid sequence: CASSAEGTGGADTQYF.

The chain uses TRBV7-6 and TRBJ1-4; TRBD1 matches at 8 bases. This CDR3 comprises 16 residues. The V segment lost 4 bases and the J segment 7 bases; nucleotides outside the gene matches: 11. From germline, CDR1 is SGHVS and CDR2 FNYEAQ. DNA for the CDR3: TGTGCCAGCAGCTCGCCAGGACAGGGAGGAGGTGAAAAACTGTTTTTT. Encoded protein: CASSSPGQGGGEKLFF.

The chain combines TRBV28 with TRBJ2-3; D perhaps matches TRBD1 (5 bases). The CDR3 spans 12 residues. Germline loops: CDR1 MDHEN, CDR2 SYDVKM. The V gene lost 6 bases and the J gene lost 8 bases, with 12 bases spanning the gap. The CDR3 sequence is CASSLIGVTQYF. CDR3 coding DNA: TGTGCCAGCAGCCTGATAGGGGTTACGCAGTATTTT.

Written as DNA, the CDR3 is TGCGCCAGCAGCCTCCAGTCTTCGAACCAGGGTATGGAGACCCAGTACTTC. This sequence encodes CASSLQSSNQGMETQYF. The rearrangement joins TRBV5-1 to TRBJ2-5; tentatively, D is TRBD1 (5 bases). Trimming removed 4 bases from V and 5 bases from J, with 24 bases in between. CDR1 and CDR2 from the germline V gene are SGHRS and YFSETQ. The CDR3 is 17 residues long.

The rearrangement links TRBV7-9 to TRBJ1-1; D uncertain. V gave up 6 bases and J gave up 1 base, with 9 bases separating them. This CDR3 has 13 amino acids. Germline V gene sequence: CDR1 SEHNR, CDR2 FQNEAQ (reference sequence). The CDR3 loop reads CASRAQANTEAFF. CDR3 nucleotide sequence: TGTGCCAGCAGAGCCCAGGCGAACACTGAAGCTTTCTTT.

The V and J genes are TRBV14 and TRBJ1-2; the D gene is possibly TRBD1 (5 bases). Germline CDR1 SGHDN, CDR2 FVKESK. Trimming shortened V by 2 bases and J by 5 bases, and 21 bases separated the two germline ends. The CDR3 has 17 amino acids. The CDR3 bases are TGTGCCAGCAGCCAATCCCTTTCTAACAGAGCAGGGTATGGCTACACCTTC. Encoded protein: CASSQSLSNRAGYGYTF. Filled out from reference TRBV14 and TRBJ1-2, the complete variable domain reads EAGVTQFPSHSVIEKGQTVTLRCDPISGHDNLYWYRRVMGKEIKFLLHFVKESKQDESGMPNNRFLAERTGGTYSTLKVQPAELEDSGVYFCASSQSLSNRAGYGYTFGSGTRLTVV.

The gene calls are TRBV6-2 or TRBV6-3 and TRBJ2-3; 9 nucleotides agree with TRBD2. Germline V gene lookup returns CDR1 MNHEY and CDR2 SVGEGT. CDR3 length: 18 amino acids. Losses at the gene ends were 2 bases for V and 0 bases for J; bases not matched to a gene: 9. The CDR3 sequence is CASSYARGGLPSTDTQYF. CDR3 nucleotide sequence: TGTGCCAGCAGTTACGCGCGGGGGGGGTTGCCTAGCACAGATACGCAGTATTTT.

CDR3 bases: TGTGCCAGCAGCGCTAGTACGGGACTAGGACCCGGGGAGACCCAGTACTTC. It is translated as CASSASTGLGPGETQYF. This sequence joins TRBV9 and TRBJ2-5; 8 bases are shared with TRBD2. Per germline, CDR1 SGDLS and CDR2 YYNGEE. The CDR3 has 17 amino acids. The V and J ends lost 3 bases and 5 bases, in that order; junction bases with no gene match: 15.

The chain employs TRBV28 and TRBJ1-4; a weak D match, TRBD1 (5 bases). Trimming pared 5 bases from V and 5 bases from J, leaving 15 bases between. The CDR3 has 15 residues. Germline CDR1 MDHEN, CDR2 SYDVKM. Here the CDR3 reads CASSRGGGGNEKLFF. The CDR3 nucleotides read TGTGCCAGCAGTCGCGGGGGAGGAGGGAATGAAAAACTGTTTTTT.

The chain has TRBV5-1 and TRBJ1-1; D remains unclear. Per germline, CDR1 SGHRS and CDR2 YFSETQ. This CDR3 region has 14 residues. Trimming cost V 0 bases and J 1 base, with 7 bases left between them. DNA for the CDR3: TGCGCCAGCAGCTTGGGGGCAGGGAACACTGAAGCTTTCTTT. Protein product: CASSLGAGNTEAFF. Filled out from reference TRBV5-1 and TRBJ1-1, the complete variable domain reads KAGVTQTPRYLIKTRGQQVTLSCSPISGHRSVSWYQQTPGQGLQFLFEYFSETQRNKGNFPGRFSGRQFSNSRSEMNVSTLELGDSALYLCASSLGAGNTEAFFGQGTRLTVV.

V usage is TRBV6-5 and J usage is TRBJ2-1; TRBD1 aligns across 8 bases. Germline CDR1 reads MNHEY; CDR2 reads SVGAGI. V trimming: 6 bases; J trimming: 3 bases; junction bases outside the gene matches: 4. The CDR3 loop spans 14 amino acids. CDR3 amino acids: CASRDREVYNEQFF. The CDR3 nucleotides read TGTGCCAGCAGGGACAGGGAAGTCTACAATGAGCAGTTCTTC.

The chain links TRBV6-2 or TRBV6-3 to TRBJ1-4, with a tentative D call TRBD1 (6 bases). CDR1 is MNHEY, CDR2 SVGEGT, per germline. The V and J ends lost 4 bases and 3 bases respectively, with 15 bases between them. There are 16 residues in the CDR3. CDR3 in DNA: TGTGCCAGCAGTTCTTACAGACAGGACTCTAATGAAAAACTGTTTTTT. Translation: CASSSYRQDSNEKLFF.

The genes are TRBV7-9 and TRBJ2-7, with D tentatively TRBD2 (5 bases). Trimming took off 3 bases at V and 6 bases at J, with 15 bases between the two ends. There are 14 residues in the CDR3. Germline CDR1 and CDR2: SEHNR and FQNEAQ (reference sequence). The CDR3 is CASSFGSAGGEQYF. The CDR3 nucleotides read TGTGCCAGCAGCTTTGGATCTGCGGGCGGCGAGCAGTACTTC.

The chain uses TRBV29-1 and TRBJ2-7; tentatively, D is TRBD1 (5 bases). Per the germline V gene, CDR1 is SQVTM and CDR2 is ANQGSEA. Trimming cost V 3 bases and J 2 bases, with 17 bases left between them. The CDR3 covers 15 residues. CDR3 coding DNA: TGCAGCGTTGATGTTGGTAGGGGCAACCCCTACGAGCAGTACTTC. This encodes CSVDVGRGNPYEQYF.

The chain combines TRBV7-9 with TRBJ1-1; the match to TRBD1 covers 10 bases. Germline V CDR1 and CDR2: SEHNR, FQNEAQ (reference sequence). The CDR3 loop spans 15 amino acids. Trimming took 1 base from V and 7 from J; bases not matched to a gene: 6. The CDR3 bases are TGTGCCAGCAGCTTAGAGTGGACAGGGGGTATTGAAGCTTTCTTT. Translation: CASSLEWTGGIEAFF.

This chain joins TRBV7-2 and TRBJ1-2; D is ambiguous. There are 13 residues in the CDR3. Deletions cut 2 bases from V and 7 bases from J, with 11 bases between. Germline loops: CDR1 SGHTA, CDR2 FQGNSA. DNA of the CDR3: TGTGCCAGCAGCTTAAATCCACGGGGTGGCTACACCTTC. It is translated as CASSLNPRGGYTF.

The V gene is TRBV7-2, the J gene TRBJ1-2; TRBD1 matches at 7 bases. There are 16 residues in the CDR3. Trimming cost V 5 bases and J 1 base; bases outside gene matches: 10. Per the germline V gene, CDR1 is SGHTA and CDR2 is FQGNSA. CDR3 amino acids: CASSTSGGRYNYGYTF. CDR3 bases: TGTGCCAGCAGCACTTCAGGGGGGCGATATAACTATGGCTACACCTTC.

The chain recombines TRBV19 with TRBJ2-1; 8 bases agree with TRBD2. The germline gives CDR1 LNHDA, CDR2 SQIVND (reference sequence). V lost 0 bases and J lost 5; bases outside the gene matches: 9. The CDR3 sequence is 17 residues long. Written as DNA, the CDR3 is TGTGCCAGTAGTATAGAAAGTGGAGCGGGGGTAGACAATGAGCAGTTCTTC. This translates into CASSIESGAGVDNEQFF.